These T cell receptor beta chains were read from a single sample in a study of T-cell memory formation after mild COVID-19. TCRdb recomputed calls from the 5' RACE reads with MiXCR, one row per CDR3 protein. In the table there are 390,000 or so distinct CDR3 sequences, roughly 15% of which are singletons. What was sequenced was PBMCs or a T cell subset sorted from them (not recorded which). Every receptor here comes from a man between 18 and 35 years old who had mild COVID-19 (a few samples of this study predate the infection). Cell type and time point are not known. The CDR3 runs from the conserved cysteine through the conserved F or W. Fields, in order: CDR3 protein, V gene.

CSAGQGQDGYTF,TRBV20-1
CASRAGAGETQYF,TRBV6-6
CASSQSDSRVQYF,TRBV4-3
CASSDRGTGGPDTQYF,TRBV21-1
CASSSWLGANSPLHF,TRBV7-2
CASSTGTGGSYNSPLHF,TRBV5-6
CASHRGPPNTGELFF,TRBV6-5
CASSLSRLNTEAFF,TRBV7-2
CASRNRGEMNTEAFF,TRBV12-3/TRBV12-4
CASSLGIGQGIRNEQFF,TRBV5-1
CASSPRLQGGTEAFF,TRBV11-2
CASSLTGQNEKLFF,TRBV7-2
CASSAEGGTQYF,TRBV9
CASSYSRAEETQYF,TRBV6-2/TRBV6-3
CASTVGGGDYGYTF,TRBV5-4
CASSYFGWGDTGELFF,TRBV6-6
CSVEWGAAADTQYF,TRBV29-1
CASSPRDRGLINQPQHF,TRBV28
CASSFRNQPQHF,TRBV7-2
CASSYLGRGEQFF,TRBV6-5
CASVGSINEQFF,TRBV28
CASSYSASGWGTDTQYF,TRBV6-2/TRBV6-3
CASSLLGQIYF,TRBV7-2
CATSRDRALPTEAFF,TRBV15
CASSFSRGGYGANVLTF,TRBV7-2
CASSLRGGYTF,TRBV5-1
CASSQFEGDTQYF,TRBV3-1
CASSPTGMNTGELFF,TRBV7-9
CSARAGGTIDGYTF,TRBV20-1
CASSTRQGADTQYF,TRBV27
CASSFRRGNEQFF,TRBV7-9
CASSPGPEVNEQFF,TRBV3-1
CAISRTSGGPNTGELFF,TRBV10-3
CASGSQGALFQPQHF,TRBV12-5
CSASYGRGGNQPQHF,TRBV20-1
CASSPSSVRDSPLHF,TRBV7-6
CASSPGEYQETQYF,TRBV18
CASSQRTSPDTQYF,TRBV4-2
CASSQDGVATYQETQYF,TRBV3-1
CASSYPQGNGYTF,TRBV6-2/TRBV6-3
CASSRISDEQYF,TRBV11-2
CASSSLRRRGGNTGELFF,TRBV11-2
CASKAFTDTQYF,TRBV2
CASSLWSPPLPQHF,TRBV7-2